A selection of T cell receptor beta chains follows, all from one sample in a study of spatial heterogeneity in lung cancer. TCRdb called the 5' RACE reads again in MiXCR, with one record for every CDR3 protein. The sample has about 7,000 distinct CDR3 sequences; under 3.5% are singletons. Sample: lung tumor tissue, taken at surgery. Source of these receptors: a male donor with early-stage non-small cell lung cancer. Both conserved end residues are part of each CDR3. D genes are given only for firm matches. Rows may omit the clone size; those that give it use once, few, many or a size class.

length,V,size,J,D,CDR3,DNA
15,TRBV29-1,many,TRBJ2-7,.,CSVSALRTATYEQYF,TGCAGCGTTTCGGCCCTTAGGACAGCCACCTACGAGCAGTACTTC
13,TRBV7-2,medium-sized,TRBJ1-5,.,CASSLTVNQPQHF,TGTGCCAGCAGCTTAACCGTAAATCAGCCCCAGCATTTT
17,TRBV24-1,medium-sized,TRBJ2-1,.,CATSDTSGGHRNNEQFF,TGTGCCACCAGTGATACAAGCGGAGGCCACAGGAACAATGAGCAGTTCTTC
16,TRBV18,medium-sized,TRBJ1-1,TRBD1,CASSPAPLTGRTEAFF,TGTGCCAGCTCACCGGCCCCCTTGACAGGGCGAACTGAAGCTTTCTTT
14,TRBV30,medium-sized,TRBJ1-2,TRBD1,CAWKLTGALYGYTF,TGTGCCTGGAAACTTACAGGGGCGCTCTATGGCTACACCTTC
13,TRBV27,.,TRBJ1-1,.,CASSKRGYTEAFF,TGTGCCAGCAGTAAACGGGGTTACACTGAAGCTTTCTTT
15,TRBV9,many,TRBJ2-7,TRBD2,CASSVGIAGAYEQYF,TGTGCCAGCAGCGTAGGAATAGCGGGTGCCTACGAGCAGTACTTC
14,TRBV19,many,TRBJ2-4,.,CASSRAGTKNIQYF,TGTGCCAGTAGTAGGGCAGGGACCAAAAACATTCAGTACTTC
14,TRBV20-1,many,TRBJ2-2,.,CSARERYATGELFF,TGCAGTGCTAGAGAACGTTACGCAACCGGGGAGCTGTTTTTT
11,TRBV19,.,TRBJ2-5,TRBD1,CASSDRGMPYF,TGTGCCAGTAGCGACAGGGGGATGCCGTACTTC
14,TRBV5-4,many,TRBJ2-5,.,CASTSRASEETQYF,TGTGCCAGCACCTCTCGGGCTAGCGAGGAGACCCAGTACTTC
16,TRBV9,many,TRBJ2-1,TRBD2,CASSVEVAGVVNEQFF,TGTGCCAGCAGCGTAGAAGTAGCGGGAGTTGTCAATGAGCAGTTCTTC
14,TRBV18,many,TRBJ1-1,.,CASSPKTANTEAFF,TGTGCCAGCTCTCCAAAGACAGCTAACACTGAAGCTTTCTTT
18,TRBV4-1,few,TRBJ2-1,TRBD1,CASSQDPADRGPWNEQFF,TGCGCCAGCAGCCAAGATCCGGCGGACAGGGGACCTTGGAATGAGCAGTTCTTC
15,TRBV18,many,TRBJ1-6,TRBD1,CASSPLEGANSPLHF,TGTGCCAGCTCACCATTGGAGGGGGCGAACTCACCCCTCCACTTT
14,TRBV24-1,medium-sized,TRBJ2-7,.,CATPQGGVKNEQYF,TGTGCCACCCCCCAGGGGGGGGTTAAGAACGAGCAGTACTTC
14,TRBV20-1,few,TRBJ1-4,.,CSARQVATNEKLFF,TGCAGTGCCCGACAGGTTGCAACTAATGAAAAACTGTTTTTT
15,TRBV18,many,TRBJ2-1,.,CASSQEGLSYNEQFF,TGTGCCAGCTCACAAGAAGGTCTCTCCTACAATGAGCAGTTCTTC
15,TRBV5-1,many,TRBJ1-1,.,CASSLEALGNTEAFF,TGCGCCAGCAGCTTGGAGGCTCTCGGGAACACTGAAGCTTTCTTT
15,TRBV5-1,many,TRBJ2-7,.,CASSSGNSGAYEQYF,TGCGCCAGCAGCTCCGGGAATAGCGGAGCCTACGAGCAGTACTTC
19,TRBV15,medium-sized,TRBJ2-3,TRBD2,CATSSDPEGTSGSTDTQYF,TGTGCCACCAGCAGTGATCCCGAGGGGACTAGCGGTAGCACAGATACGCAGTATTTT
14,TRBV20-1,medium-sized,TRBJ2-7,TRBD1,CSAQDRGRTYEQYF,TGCAGTGCCCAAGACAGGGGGAGGACCTACGAGCAGTACTTC
13,TRBV5-1,many,TRBJ2-7,.,CASSQGSTYEQYF,TGCGCCAGCAGCCAGGGCAGCACCTACGAGCAGTACTTC
12,TRBV5-1,medium-sized,TRBJ1-2,.,CASSLESTGYTF,TGCGCCAGCAGCTTGGAAAGCACAGGCTACACCTTC
13,TRBV12-3/TRBV12-4,.,TRBJ1-4,.,CASPREGNEKLFF,TGTGCCAGCCCCAGGGAGGGTAATGAAAAACTGTTTTTT
15,TRBV19,many,TRBJ2-2,TRBD1,CASRGTGTNTGELFF,TGTGCCAGTAGGGGGACAGGGACCAACACCGGGGAGCTGTTTTTT
14,TRBV7-3,many,TRBJ2-1,.,CASSLGRNNNEQFF,TGTGCCAGCAGCTTAGGGCGAAACAACAATGAGCAGTTCTTC
14,TRBV3-1,many,TRBJ1-4,.,CASSQGGTNEKLFF,TGTGCCAGCAGCCAAGGAGGGACTAATGAAAAACTGTTTTTT
12,TRBV7-3,medium-sized,TRBJ2-3,.,CASSPPGDTQYF,TGTGCCAGCAGCCCCCCTGGGGATACGCAGTATTTT
14,TRBV12-3/TRBV12-4,many,TRBJ1-2,.,CASSPQTVNYGYTF,TGTGCCAGCAGTCCGCAGACAGTGAACTATGGCTACACCTTC
14,TRBV5-1,many,TRBJ2-2,.,CASSLGQVGGELFF,TGCGCCAGCAGCTTGGGGCAGGTCGGCGGGGAGCTGTTTTTT
18,TRBV7-2,medium-sized,TRBJ2-3,TRBD2,CASSLEASGGPSTDTQYF,TGTGCCAGCAGCTTAGAGGCTAGCGGGGGCCCTAGCACAGATACGCAGTATTTT
15,TRBV18,many,TRBJ2-4,TRBD1,CASSPVRDRLDIQYF,TGTGCCAGCTCACCAGTCCGGGACAGGTTAGACATTCAGTACTTC
14,TRBV7-3,many,TRBJ2-6,.,CASSLEAGANVLTF,TGTGCCAGCAGCTTAGAAGCTGGGGCCAACGTCCTGACTTTC
11,TRBV9,many,TRBJ2-2,.,CASSVDGELFF,TGTGCCAGCAGCGTAGATGGGGAGCTGTTTTTT
12,TRBV7-9,medium-sized,TRBJ1-4,.,CASTHGGEKLFF,TGTGCCAGCACCCATGGGGGGGAAAAACTGTTTTTT
15,TRBV3-1,medium-sized,TRBJ2-7,.,CASSQMTGPSYEQYF,TGTGCCAGCAGCCAAATGACAGGTCCCTCCTACGAGCAGTACTTC
15,TRBV20-1,medium-sized,TRBJ2-5,TRBD2,CSARPLAGEIETQYF,TGCAGTGCTAGACCTCTAGCGGGGGAGATAGAGACCCAGTACTTC
15,TRBV7-2,many,TRBJ2-1,.,CASSLDKGYYNEQFF,TGTGCCAGCAGCTTAGACAAGGGGTACTACAATGAGCAGTTCTTC
14,TRBV10-2,large,TRBJ2-3,TRBD2,CASSLLAGTDTQYF,TGCGCCAGCAGCCTACTAGCGGGGACAGATACGCAGTATTTT